This T cell receptor beta chain was sequenced during a study of CD8+ T cells in alopecia areata. Study summary: For the treated group, dosing was oral tofacitinib at 5 to 10 mg twice daily. Findings of the study overall: Tofacitinib produced a significant decrease in scalp clonality and in expanded CD8+ clones among the top 100.

Treatment of the sample: oral pan-JAK inhibitor, 5-10 mg twice daily. The sequencing template was cDNA reverse transcribed from extracted RNA. The data were produced by immunoSEQ multiplex PCR, yet TCRdb's version contains in-frame clones alone and is incomplete. Among 180,000 or so clones, approximately 55% were seen once, and the ten largest hold 10% to 11%. The CDR3 runs to 15 residues. The V end lost 0 bases, the J end lost 5 bases, and 11 bases lay between the germline ends. The germline V gene has CDR1 LGHNA and CDR2 YSLEER. Comments on this clone: Its antigen is unidentified.

This sequence was found in a human donor with alopecia areata. Specimen: CD8+ T cells sorted from blood, collected at week 24, from a patient treated with tofacitinib. This chain uses TRBV4-3 with TRBJ1-5; D may be TRBD1 (5 bases). The CDR3: CASSQETRGDQPQHF. As DNA, the CDR3 is TGCGCCAGCAGCCAAGAAACTAGGGGAGATCAGCCCCAGCATTTT.